The clone carrying this T cell receptor beta chain was seen a handful of times. Its cognate antigen is unknown. Germline trimming cut 5 bases from V and 9 bases from J; bases unmatched to any gene: 17. CDR3 length: 17 residues. CDR1 is MDHEN and CDR2 is SYDVKM in the germline V gene. These data are taken from a study of identical twins. Study-level results: Within monozygotic twins, out-of-frame TCR alpha sharing was underestimated by the models. Memory repertoires showed no such pattern, whereas abundant cord blood beta clonotypes carried fewer insertions.

Template switching (which added a universal primer site) was used, and cDNA carried unique molecular identifiers. TCRdb used MiXCR to reprocess the 5' RACE reads, holding one entry per CDR3 protein. The sample gives more than 400,000 distinct CDR3 sequences, 12% to 15% of which show up once; less than 0.5% is in the top ten. A further study also used this sample, focusing on yellow fever vaccine responses in identical twins. In that study: Twins' vaccine T cell responses reportedly seemed partly convergent and partly personalized.

The gene calls are TRBV28 and TRBJ2-1; 9 positions agree with TRBD1. The TCR comes from a woman under 30 in good health. The sequenced sample was CD4+ T cells sorted from blood. The CDR3 bases are TGTGCCAGCAGTCCCCCTAGGGGGACAGGGAGATTTGTTGAGCAGTTCTTC. It is translated as CASSPPRGTGRFVEQFF.